This entry lists 3 T cell receptor beta chains sequenced from one sample in a study of OX40 agonist ivuxolimab in advanced cancers. The assay was immunoSEQ multiplex PCR, and TCRdb's table has in-frame clones only and misses some. There are around 47,000 clones in the sample; 80% occur only once, and around 4.2% lies in the top ten. This specimen was CD4+ or CD8+ T cells sorted from blood, taken in a trial of the OX40 agonist ivuxolimab. The receptors originated from an adult with an advanced solid tumor such as melanoma, head and neck, liver or kidney cancer.

On this clone itself: Because the CDR3's place on the DNA is in doubt, the DNA is left out and the CDR3 is given as listed by TCRdb. CDR3 sequence reads: CASSSWTYYCGYTF. The chain couples TRBV12-1 to TRBJ1-2. TRBV12-1 is tagged as a pseudogene. The CDR3 numbers 14 amino acids, ends counted.

The V call is TRBV6-6, the J call TRBJ1-6; the D is unclear. Germline V gene data show CDR1 as MNHNY and CDR2 as SVGAGI (reference sequence). Trimming pared 6 bases from V and 9 bases from J, leaving 21 bases between. The CDR3 is 16 residues long. Written as DNA, the CDR3 is TGTGCCAGCAGAACGACGAGGCAGGCAGTTCTTTCACCCCTCCACTTT. Residues: CASRTTRQAVLSPLHF.

As concerns this clone: Other DNA sequences in this specimen translate into the identical CDR3. The chain links TRBV13 to TRBJ1-1; the D gene is possibly TRBD1 (5 bases). CDR1 is PRHDT and CDR2 is FYEKMQ in the germline V gene (reference sequence). The germline V and J ends were trimmed by 4 bases and 4 bases, with 7 bases remaining between them. The CDR3 sequence is 12 residues long. The CDR3 DNA reads TGTGCCAGCAGCTCGAGGGGCACTGAAGCTTTCTTT. Residues: CASSSRGTEAFF.